This T cell receptor (beta chain) was obtained from a study of CD8 T cells in Susac syndrome (dated by TCRdb to the late 2010s). In the study overall: The study used repertoire sequencing to test whether antigen drove CD8+ T cell activation and differentiation in Susac syndrome. CD8+ T cell repertoire clonality was compared between more than 9 healthy donors, approximately 14 Susac syndrome patients and 15 multiple sclerosis patients. Findings and caveats that apply to the study as a whole: The TCR sequencing and HLA analysis was acknowledged to have included a relatively small number of individuals.

High-throughput TCR beta sequencing profiled peripheral blood CD8+ and CD4+ T cells from healthy donors, Susac syndrome patients and multiple sclerosis patients. Healthy donors were age- and sex-matched controls. Bulk CD8+ and CD4+ T cells were purified magnetically by negative isolation, whereas CD8+ TEMRA cells were enriched by FACS. Blood was drawn into EDTA tubes, processed within 24 hours, and PBMCs were isolated by density gradient centrifugation. PBMCs intended for TCR sequencing were cryopreserved in liquid nitrogen and thawed later in a water bath at 37 degrees C. The sorted or isolated CD4+, CD8+ and CD8+ TEMRA cells reached a purity of at least 90%. On this clonotype itself: The clone's antigen remains unknown. No base quality information exists; no much larger clone differs at one position.

RNA was extracted using the RNeasy kit, and roughly 0.5 to 1 microgram was reverse transcribed with random hexamers. TCR beta CDR3 regions were amplified with the immunoSEQ multiplex PCR assay covering 54 Vbeta and 13 Jbeta segments. PCR amplification bias was corrected using a synthetic template baseline for primer optimization and computational correction. The source study handled its data this way. Reads were assigned to V, D and J genes according to IMGT and analyzed in immunoSEQ Analyzer, with only productive sequences retained. Clonality was calculated as one minus the Shannon entropy normalized by log2 of the number of productive unique sequences. Public and private clones were assessed among the 100 most prevalent clones of each patient and control. Clones were defined as Susac-specific when absent from the healthy and MS cohorts, from over a thousand published viral clones and from other ImmuneACCESS disease sequences. Through fastp at Q25 and MiXCR, TCRdb rebuilt clones from the public reads, retaining in-frame beta chains. Each record represents a unique CDR3 protein, reported with the most common genes and DNA among its rows. TCRdb's processing, not the authors' own work, is the source of the V and J calls. The sample table holds more than 110,000 distinct CDR3 sequences, of which roughly 94% were seen once. The ten largest clones represent 0.27% of the sample.

The specimen was CD8+ T cells from PBMCs. The source is a human donor in good health.

This receptor carries the CDR3 CASRQGYNEQFF. The bases are TGTGCCAGCAGACAGGGATACAATGAGCAGTTCTTC. The chain is assembled from TRBV12-3 or TRBV12-4 and TRBJ2-1, and possibly TRBD1, on 6 matching bases. The CDR3 holds 12 amino acids from the cysteine to the phenylalanine. The DNA shown is the 36-base CDR3, in frame from base 1. V gives up 6 bases and J gives up 4 bases, and the segment between their germline ends measures 7 bases.